The present TCR beta chain was sequenced within a study of blood T cell repertoires in COVID-19. TCRdb's table, derived via immunoSEQ multiplex PCR, lists solely in-frame clones and lacks some. The data show approximately 270,000 clones, with about 80% seen just once and about 10% held by the top ten. Germline CDR1 SGDLS, CDR2 YYNGEE. After removal of 0 bases from V and 0 bases from J, the junction contained 3 bases not matched to a gene. The CDR3 contains 16 residues. Sequencing was done on a sample of peripheral blood. The source is a man aged 80 or over with acute or convalescent COVID-19. The J gene is TRBJ2-1, the V gene TRBV9; 7 bases agree with TRBD2. The CDR3 bases are TGTGCCAGCAGCGTAGAGGGCGGGAGCTCCTACAATGAGCAGTTCTTC. Protein sequence: CASSVEGGSSYNEQFF.